This T cell receptor beta chain was observed in a study of T cell repertoires in MIS-A myocarditis (dated by TCRdb to between 2021 and 2024). The QIAamp DNA FFPE kit was used to extract genomic DNA from formalin-fixed paraffin-embedded autopsy tissue. The immunoSEQ bias-controlled multiplex PCR was used to amplify TCRbeta CDR3 regions, which were then sequenced at high throughput. The published analysis was carried out like this. The immunoSEQ vendor pipeline collapsed and filtered CDR3 sequences to measure the abundance and frequency of each unique TCRbeta CDR3. Dominant CDR3 amino acid sequences were clustered with SARS-CoV-2-specific ImmuneCODE TCRbeta sequences by CD-HIT using a 90% global sequence identity threshold. Clones at frequencies from 0.1 to 1 were categorized as hyperexpanded, and clones at frequencies from 0.01 to 0.1 were categorized as large. For the dominant clones, CDR3 amino acid sequences and V and J gene assignments were confirmed with MiXCR. The R stringdist package was used to calculate Levenshtein distances between the patient clonotypes and the ImmuneCODE hits. Imported from immuneACCESS, the table was reduced by TCRdb to in-frame sequences with V and J called. These copies leave out some clones; in studies compared against another copy, an unresolved V gene accounts for under half, and the cause of the remainder is not known. From that table come the V and J calls and clone size; the DNA was used to work out D and trimming. In this sample the table shows about 15,000 clones, 70% to 75% of which occur a single time. The ten biggest clones cover roughly 61% of the sample.

A note on this clone: What this receptor recognizes is not known. No base quality values were provided; no much bigger clone lies one nucleotide off.

Trimming removed 6 bases from V and 3 bases from J, leaving 3 bases between the germline ends. Taken from cysteine to phenylalanine, the CDR3 has 11 residues. Of all the DNA, just the CDR3 is kept, 33 bases in frame from base 1. Based on the germline V gene (reference sequence), the CDR1 and CDR2 sequences are MNHEY and SMNVEV. The material sequenced was left ventricle heart tissue obtained at autopsy. Interpreted using the paper, the cell subset or site label stands for: cardiac tissue sample (left or right ventricle, interventricular septum, or pericardium). This clonotype was obtained from a young man with fulminant myocarditis from multisystem inflammatory syndrome in adults (MIS-A) after COVID-19. The rearrangement combines TRBV27 with TRBJ1-3; a confident D gene designation cannot be given. CDR3 reads: CASRIGNTIYF. The DNA sequence is as follows: TGTGCCAGCAGAATTGGAAACACCATATATTTT.